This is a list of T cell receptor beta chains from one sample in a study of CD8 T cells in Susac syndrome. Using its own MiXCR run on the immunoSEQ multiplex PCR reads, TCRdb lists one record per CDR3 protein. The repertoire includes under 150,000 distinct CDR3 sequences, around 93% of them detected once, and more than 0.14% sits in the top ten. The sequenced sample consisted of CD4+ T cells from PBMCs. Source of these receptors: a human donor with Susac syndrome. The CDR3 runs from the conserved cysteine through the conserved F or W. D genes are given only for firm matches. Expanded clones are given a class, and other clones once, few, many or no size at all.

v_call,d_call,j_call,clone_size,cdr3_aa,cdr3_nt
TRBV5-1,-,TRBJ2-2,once,CASSLSVGATGELFF,TGCGCCAGCAGCTTGAGCGTCGGGGCCACCGGGGAGCTGTTTTTT
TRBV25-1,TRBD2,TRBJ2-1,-,CASSVGLALSSYNEQFF,TGTGCCAGCAGTGTGGGACTAGCGTTGAGCTCCTACAATGAGCAGTTCTTC
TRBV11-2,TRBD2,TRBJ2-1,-,CASSHRLTGTSYEQFF,TGTGCCAGCAGCCACCGCTTGACCGGGACTAGCTATGAGCAGTTCTTC
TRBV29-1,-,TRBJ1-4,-,CSVEGGGEKLFF,TGCAGCGTTGAAGGGGGTGGAGAAAAACTGTTTTTT
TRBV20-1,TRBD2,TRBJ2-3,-,CSTDRTSRTQYF,TGCAGTACTGATCGGACTAGTCGTACGCAGTATTTT
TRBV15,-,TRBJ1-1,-,CATSRQESEAFF,TGTGCCACCAGCAGACAGGAATCTGAAGCTTTCTTT
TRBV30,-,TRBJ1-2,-,CAWSSGRVYGYTF,TGTGCCTGGAGCTCGGGCCGGGTATATGGCTACACCTTC
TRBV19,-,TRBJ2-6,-,CASSRDTGANVLTF,TGTGCCAGTAGTAGGGACACTGGGGCCAACGTCCTGACTTTC
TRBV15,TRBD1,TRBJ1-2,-,CATSRGIMGQTAGGYTF,TGTGCCACCAGCAGAGGGATCATGGGACAGACGGCGGGTGGCTACACCTTC
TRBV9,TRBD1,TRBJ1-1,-,CASSVGDRAFNTEAFF,TGTGCCAGCAGCGTGGGGGACAGGGCTTTTAACACTGAAGCTTTCTTT
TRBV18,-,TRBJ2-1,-,CASSPRLGTNEQFF,TGTGCCAGCTCACCACGGCTGGGGACGAATGAGCAGTTCTTC
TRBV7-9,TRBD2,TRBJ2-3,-,CASSLVREPPDTQYF,TGTGCCAGCAGCCTTGTGCGGGAGCCCCCAGATACGCAGTATTTT
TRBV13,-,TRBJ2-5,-,CASRWWGKEETQYF,TGTGCCAGTAGATGGTGGGGGAAGGAAGAGACCCAGTACTTC
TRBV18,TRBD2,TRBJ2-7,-,CASSPAGVTMEQYF,TGTGCCAGCTCACCAGCGGGAGTAACGATGGAGCAGTACTTC
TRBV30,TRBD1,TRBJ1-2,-,CAWIPIDRGTYGYTF,TGTGCCTGGATTCCGATCGACAGGGGAACATATGGCTACACCTTC
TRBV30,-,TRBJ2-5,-,CAWTPPAVETQYF,TGTGCCTGGACTCCTCCGGCTGTGGAGACCCAGTACTTC
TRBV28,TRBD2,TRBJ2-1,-,CASTPTSGVYNEQFF,TGTGCCAGCACCCCCACTAGCGGGGTTTACAATGAGCAGTTCTTC
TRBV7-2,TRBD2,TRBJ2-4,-,CASSKGLAGANIQYF,TGTGCCAGCAGCAAGGGACTAGCGGGGGCAAACATTCAGTACTTC